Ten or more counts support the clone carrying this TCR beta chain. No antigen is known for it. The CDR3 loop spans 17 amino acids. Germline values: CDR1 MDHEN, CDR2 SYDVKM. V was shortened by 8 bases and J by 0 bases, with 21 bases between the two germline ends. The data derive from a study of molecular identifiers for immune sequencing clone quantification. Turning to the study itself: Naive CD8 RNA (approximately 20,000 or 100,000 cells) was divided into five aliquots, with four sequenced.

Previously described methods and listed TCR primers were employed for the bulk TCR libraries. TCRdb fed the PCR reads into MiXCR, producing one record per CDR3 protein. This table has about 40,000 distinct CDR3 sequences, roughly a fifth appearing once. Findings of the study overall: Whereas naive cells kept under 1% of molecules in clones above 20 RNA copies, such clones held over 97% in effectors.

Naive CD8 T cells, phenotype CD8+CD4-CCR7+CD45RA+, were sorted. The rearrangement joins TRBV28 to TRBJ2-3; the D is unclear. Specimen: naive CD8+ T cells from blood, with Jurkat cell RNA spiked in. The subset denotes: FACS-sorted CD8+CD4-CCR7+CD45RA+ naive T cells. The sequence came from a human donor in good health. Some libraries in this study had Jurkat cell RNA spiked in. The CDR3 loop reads CASGLAWARDSTDTQYF. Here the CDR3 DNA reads TGTGCCAGCGGCCTCGCCTGGGCCCGTGATAGCACAGATACGCAGTATTTT.